One and the same sample provided the 4 T cell receptor beta chains below, sequenced in a study of blood T cell repertoires in COVID-19. Only in-frame clones appear in the TCRdb table, and some are missing; sequencing was by immunoSEQ multiplex PCR. The data hold about 71,000 clones, with around 89% observed a single time. Input material: peripheral blood. These receptors all stem from a man aged 45 to 65 with acute or convalescent COVID-19.

This clone was detected once. V is TRBV18 and J is TRBJ2-7, with 7 bases that match TRBD1. Germline lookup yields CDR1 KGHSH and CDR2 LQKENI. The CDR3 is made up of 14 amino acids. Losses at the gene ends were 6 bases for V and 4 bases for J; bases not matched to a gene: 9. The CDR3 DNA sequence: TGTGCCAGCTCCCCCCGGACAGGAACTTACGAGCAGTACTTC. Its protein product is CASSPRTGTYEQYF.

This clone has only one observation. The genes are TRBV24-1 and TRBJ1-5, with D perhaps matching TRBD1 (6 bases). V was pared by 9 bases and J by 9 bases, with 17 bases between. This CDR3 comprises 13 residues. Germline CDR1 is KGHDR and CDR2 is SFDVKD. The CDR3: CATGGEGRGPQHF. In DNA, the CDR3 is TGTGCCACCGGGGGCGAAGGCCGCGGGCCCCAGCATTTT.

The chain joins TRBV30 to TRBJ2-5; tentative D call: TRBD1 (7 bases). This CDR3 is 13 amino acids long. Germline V gives CDR1 GTSNPN, CDR2 SVGIG (reference sequence). Trimming removed 3 bases from V and 5 bases from J, with 13 bases in between. The CDR3 region is CAWSRQGGETQYF. The CDR3 DNA follows: TGTGCCTGGAGCCGACAGGGAGGCGAGACCCAGTACTTC.

The chain carries TRBV3-1 (or the pseudogene TRBV3-2) and TRBJ1-1, with D maybe TRBD1 (5 bases). The CDR3 has 13 residues. Germline-derived CDR1 and CDR2 are LGHDT and YNNKEL (reference sequence). V lost 6 bases, J lost 3 bases, and 11 bases lay in between. CDR3 sequence (DNA): TGTGCCAGCAGTTTTGGGGGGGACACTGAAGCTTTCTTT. It is translated as CASSFGGDTEAFF.